What follows are 32 T cell receptor beta chains derived from one specimen sequenced in a study of blood T cell repertoires in COVID-19. Sequenced by immunoSEQ multiplex PCR; TCRdb stores in-frame clones only, minus some. This table holds roughly 150,000 clones, 79% found once. Sample: PBMCs or T cells enriched from blood (not recorded which). The receptors stem from a woman in her seventies in a cohort exposed to, infected with or recovered from COVID-19 (not recorded which).

The chain couples TRBV28 to TRBJ2-1; 8 bases align to TRBD2. The junction had 17 bases not matched to a gene; V was cut back by 6 bases and J by 7 bases. CDR1 is MDHEN and CDR2 is SYDVKM in the germline V gene. This CDR3 spans 17 amino acids. CDR3 sequence: CASRGLAGSAPRNEQFF. The DNA for the CDR3 is TGTGCCAGCAGGGGTCTAGCGGGTTCTGCACCAAGGAATGAGCAGTTCTTC.

The gene calls are TRBV7-6 and TRBJ1-5; D is undetermined. V lost 5 bases to trimming and J lost 4 bases, with 15 bases between them. The CDR3 has 15 amino acids. Germline values: CDR1 SGHVS, CDR2 FNYEAQ. The CDR3 DNA reads as TGTGCCAGCAGCCAACAAAGCGGCCTTAATCAGCCCCAGCATTTT. Its protein product is CASSQQSGLNQPQHF.

This clone occurred once. The DNA of the CDR3 is TGTGCCACCAGCAGAGATGGGACAGAGAGGTACACCTTC. Amino acids: CATSRDGTERYTF. The rearrangement links TRBV15 to TRBJ1-2; 7 positions match TRBD1. Germline CDR1 and CDR2: LNHNV and YYDKDF (reference sequence). V shed 0 bases, J shed 11 bases, and the junction held 6 bases outside the gene matches. The CDR3 totals 13 residues.

There are a few counts of this clone. CDR3 loop: CASRGSETSGSPPGSYEQYF. CDR3 sequence (DNA): TGCGCCAGCAGGGGGTCGGAGACTAGCGGGAGTCCCCCCGGCTCCTACGAGCAGTACTTC. This sequence joins TRBV10-1 and TRBJ2-7; the match to TRBD2 covers 12 bases. The V gene end was trimmed by 6 bases and the J gene end by 0 bases; junction bases not matched to a gene: 18. Germline V gene lookup returns CDR1 WNHNN and CDR2 SYGVQD (reference sequence). This CDR3 contains 20 residues.

The chain uses TRBV5-8 and TRBJ2-7; TRBD1 is a possible D gene (6 bases). Trimming took off 0 bases at V and 4 bases at J, with 14 bases between the two ends. The CDR3 is 15 residues long. CDR1 is SGHTS, CDR2 YDEGEE, per germline. The CDR3 DNA is TGTGCCAGCAGCTTGGCGGGCCAGGGGAGTTACGAGCAGTACTTC. This translates into CASSLAGQGSYEQYF.

This clone was found a few times. The chain links TRBV28 to TRBJ1-2; 7 bases fit TRBD1. The germline CDR1 and CDR2 sequences are MDHEN and SYDVKM. The CDR3 runs 15 residues. V lost 2 bases, J lost 3 bases, and 6 bases stayed unmatched. CDR3 bases: TGTGCCAGCAGTTTAGAGGGACAGCCTTACTATGGCTACACCTTC. This translates into CASSLEGQPYYGYTF.

The chain links TRBV5-1 to TRBJ2-1; D ambiguous. CDR1 SGHRS and CDR2 YFSETQ come from the germline V gene. The V end was cut by 5 bases, the J end by 2 bases, with 17 bases between. The CDR3 length is 16 residues. This chain's CDR3 is CASRTGAAAAYNEQFF. CDR3 bases: TGCGCCAGCAGGACCGGAGCTGCCGCAGCCTACAATGAGCAGTTCTTC.

This clone occurred once. This chain links TRBV19 with TRBJ1-2, with 7 positions matching TRBD1. Trimming at V came to 9 bases and at J to 1 base, leaving 5 bases not matched to a gene. Germline-derived CDR1 and CDR2 are LNHDA and SQIVND (reference sequence). The CDR3 contains 13 residues. CDR3 loop: CASKRDSNYGYTF. In DNA form, the CDR3 reads TGTGCCAGCAAAAGGGACAGTAACTATGGCTACACCTTC.

This chain connects TRBV28 to TRBJ1-4, with 7 nucleotides matching TRBD1. Germline CDR1 and CDR2: MDHEN and SYDVKM. The V and J ends lost 6 bases and 10 bases, in that order; junction bases with no gene match: 17. The CDR3 is made up of 16 amino acids. Here the CDR3 reads CASSSYFGTDGGKLFF. CDR3 sequence (DNA): TGTGCCAGCAGCTCATATTTCGGGACAGATGGTGGAAAACTGTTTTTT.

CDR3 amino acids: CASSPSVYGYTF. The CDR3, as DNA: TGTGCCAGCAGTCCCTCGGTCTATGGCTACACCTTC. The rearrangement joins TRBV6-2 or TRBV6-3 to TRBJ1-2; D is undetermined. Germline V gene data show CDR1 as MNHEY and CDR2 as SVGEGT. Trimming cost V 5 bases and J 4 bases, with 8 bases left between them. The CDR3 sequence is 12 residues long.

This clone was observed a handful of times. The chain joins TRBV6-1 to TRBJ2-1, with 11 bases matching TRBD2. The CDR3 has 18 amino acids. The germline V gene encodes CDR1 MNHNS and CDR2 SASEGT. Trimming at V came to 3 bases and at J to 10 bases, leaving 17 bases not matched to a gene. The CDR3 DNA reads TGTGCCAGCAGTGACCGTGCCCTTAGCGGGAGGGCTTTATTAGAGCAGTTCTTC. The encoded protein is CASSDRALSGRALLEQFF.

V usage is TRBV6-1 and J usage is TRBJ2-1; D is possibly TRBD1 (5 bases). The CDR3 loop spans 14 amino acids. Germline lookup yields CDR1 MNHNS and CDR2 SASEGT. The V gene lost 2 bases and the J gene lost 4 bases, with 9 bases spanning the gap. This chain's CDR3 is CASSELQEYNEQFF. CDR3 in DNA: TGTGCCAGCAGTGAACTACAGGAATACAATGAGCAGTTCTTC.

The chain couples TRBV2 to TRBJ1-6; no definite D call. Germline V gives CDR1 SNHLY, CDR2 FYNNEI. The V and J ends lost 3 bases and 5 bases respectively, with 14 bases between them. This CDR3 is built from 16 residues. CDR3 coding DNA: TGTGCCAGCAGTGACGAGGCAACGACGAATAATTCACCCCTCCACTTT. This translates into CASSDEATTNNSPLHF.

This clone was seen a handful of times. The chain is built from TRBV7-3 and TRBJ2-3; 15 bases match TRBD2. In germline, CDR1 is SGHTA, CDR2 FQGTGA. The CDR3 contains 17 residues. The ends lost 5 bases at V and 3 bases at J; junction bases unmatched: 6. CDR3 in DNA: TGTGCCAGCAGCAAGGGACTAGCGGGAGGTGGGACAGATACGCAGTATTTT. It specifies CASSKGLAGGGTDTQYF.

This clone was detected a few times. Different DNA sequences within this sample yield the same CDR3. The gene calls are TRBV7-3 and TRBJ2-7; 7 bases are a match to TRBD2. From germline, CDR1 is SGHTA and CDR2 FQGTGA. The junction had 4 bases not matched to a gene; V was cut back by 5 bases and J by 0 bases. The CDR3 length is 14 residues. In DNA, the CDR3 is TGTGCCAGCAGCCCCACTAGCGACTCCTACGAGCAGTACTTC. It specifies CASSPTSDSYEQYF. Supplemented by reference TRBV7-3 and TRBJ2-7, the full variable domain reads GAGVSQTPSNKVTEKGKYVELRCDPISGHTALYWYRQSLGQGPEFLIYFQGTGAADDSGLPNDRFFAVRPEGSVSTLKIQRTERGDSAVYLCASSPTSDSYEQYFGPGTRLTVT.

The rearrangement links TRBV7-9 to TRBJ1-2, with D unresolved. Per germline, CDR1 SEHNR and CDR2 FQNEAQ (reference sequence). The CDR3 covers 14 residues. V was pared by 2 bases and J by 6 bases, with 13 bases between. The CDR3, as DNA: TGTGCCAGCAGCTTAACGGGGAGTGACGATGGCTACACCTTC. Protein product: CASSLTGSDDGYTF.

The chain couples TRBV18 to TRBJ2-3; the match to TRBD2 covers 9 bases. Germline V gene data show CDR1 as KGHSH and CDR2 as LQKENI. CDR3 length: 17 amino acids. V shed 0 bases, J shed 3 bases, and the junction held 7 bases outside the gene matches. CDR3 nucleotide sequence: TGTGCCAGCTCACCACCAGGCGGGAGGGGACCGACAGATACGCAGTATTTT. This gives the protein CASSPPGGRGPTDTQYF.

Only a few counts were recorded for this clone. The chain has TRBV19 and TRBJ2-7; maybe TRBD2 (7 bases). Germline V lookup: CDR1 LNHDA, CDR2 SQIVND (reference sequence). The CDR3 length is 15 residues. Trimming shortened V by 5 bases and J by 6 bases, and 20 bases separated the two germline ends. This CDR3 is CASSHGGTGGLEQYF. For the CDR3, the DNA is TGTGCCAGTAGTCATGGGGGGACCGGGGGGCTCGAGCAGTACTTC. Filled out from reference TRBV19 and TRBJ2-7, the complete variable domain reads DGGITQSPKYLFRKEGQNVTLSCEQNLNHDAMYWYRQDPGQGLRLIYYSQIVNDFQKGDIAEGYSVSREKKESFPLTVTSAQKNPTAFYLCASSHGGTGGLEQYFGPGTRLTVT.

The CDR3 DNA sequence: TGTGCCATCAGTGAACAGGCTAGCGCGGGAGATACGCAGTATTTT. Translation: CAISEQASAGDTQYF. This chain joins TRBV10-3 and TRBJ2-3, with D maybe TRBD2 (6 bases). The CDR3 contains 15 residues. V lost 3 bases to trimming and J lost 5 bases, with 15 bases between them. CDR1 ENHRY and CDR2 SYGVKD come from the germline V gene.

This clone was detected ten times or more. This chain links TRBV27 with TRBJ2-1; no definite D call. Germline lookup yields CDR1 MNHEY and CDR2 SMNVEV (reference sequence). V was pared by 2 bases and J by 0 bases, with 8 bases between. This CDR3 is built from 15 residues. The chain's CDR3 is CASSLSYSSYNEQFF. The CDR3, as DNA: TGTGCCAGCAGTTTAAGTTACAGCTCCTACAATGAGCAGTTCTTC.

This clone was observed once. The chain recombines TRBV5-5 with TRBJ1-5; 9 bases map to TRBD1. V was clipped by 4 bases and J by 2 bases; unmatched bases: 7. Germline V gene lookup returns CDR1 SGHKS and CDR2 YYEKEE (reference sequence). The CDR3 extends over 16 amino acids. In DNA, the CDR3 is TGTGCCAGCAGCGCCCGGACAGGGGACGGCAATCAGCCCCAGCATTTT. Its translation: CASSARTGDGNQPQHF.

The chain joins TRBV28 to TRBJ1-5, with 12 bases that match TRBD1. The CDR3 has 14 amino acids. The germline V gene encodes CDR1 MDHEN and CDR2 SYDVKM. Trimming removed 7 bases from V and 6 bases from J; junction bases left unmatched: 4. Here the CDR3 DNA reads TGTGCCAGCAAGGGACAGGGGGCCGTTCAGCCCCAGCATTTT. Amino acids: CASKGQGAVQPQHF.

The V gene is TRBV2, the J gene TRBJ2-1, with D possibly being TRBD1 (6 bases). The CDR3 sequence is 15 residues long. CDR1 and CDR2 (germline): SNHLY, FYNNEI. Trimming stripped 7 bases from V and 6 bases from J, with 19 bases between. The CDR3 spells CASNVGASAGNEQFF. CDR3 in DNA: TGTGCCAGCAATGTGGGGGCGTCTGCTGGCAATGAGCAGTTCTTC.

This chain links TRBV18 with TRBJ1-2; 7 bases align to TRBD1. Germline CDR1 reads KGHSH; CDR2 reads LQKENI. V shed 3 bases, J shed 6 bases, and the junction held 7 bases outside the gene matches. The CDR3 consists of 14 residues. The CDR3 coding sequence is TGTGCCAGCTCACCCCAGGGACAGTCCGATGGCTACACCTTC. Translation: CASSPQGQSDGYTF. The entire variable domain, with the rest obtained from reference TRBV18 and TRBJ1-2, is as follows: NAGVMQNPRHLVRRRGQEARLRCSPMKGHSHVYWYRQLPEEGLKFMVYLQKENIIDESGMPKERFSAEFPKEGPSILRIQQVVRGDSAAYFCASSPQGQSDGYTFGSGTRLTVV.

Here the CDR3 reads CSVEVRRLARDNNEQFF. The CDR3 DNA reads TGCAGCGTTGAAGTCCGTAGACTAGCCCGGGACAACAATGAGCAGTTCTTC. This chain connects TRBV29-1 to TRBJ2-1; tentatively, D is TRBD2 (7 bases). With 1 base removed from V and 5 bases from J, the gap between germline ends came to 21 bases. The CDR3 has 17 amino acids. CDR1 SQVTM and CDR2 ANQGSEA come from the germline V gene.

The J gene is TRBJ1-5, the V gene TRBV7-2; D might be TRBD1 (5 bases). The V end lost 5 bases, the J end lost 4 bases, and 18 bases lay between the germline ends. CDR3 length equals 16 residues. Per germline, CDR1 SGHTA and CDR2 FQGNSA. In nucleotides, the CDR3 is TGTGCCAGCAGCCCTGCGAGGCAGGGTTGGAATCAGCCCCAGCATTTT. This gives the protein CASSPARQGWNQPQHF. The complete variable domain, with remaining parts taken from reference TRBV7-2 and TRBJ1-5, reads GAGVSQSPSNKVTEKGKDVELRCDPISGHTALYWYRQSLGQGLEFLIYFQGNSAPDKSGLPSDRFSAERTGGSVSTLTIQRTQQEDSAVYLCASSPARQGWNQPQHFGDGTRLSIL.

The J gene is TRBJ2-3, the V gene TRBV7-2, with D possibly TRBD1 on 6 matching bases. Germline V gene data show CDR1 as SGHTA and CDR2 as FQGNSA. Deletions cut 1 base from V and 4 bases from J, with 12 bases between. The CDR3 contains 15 residues. CDR3 amino acids: CASSLVGRGSDTQYF. Here the CDR3 DNA reads TGTGCCAGCAGCTTAGTAGGCAGGGGTTCAGATACGCAGTATTTT.

The rearrangement uses TRBV2 and TRBJ1-5, with D possibly being TRBD1 (6 bases). V was trimmed by 3 bases and J by 7 bases, leaving 13 bases between them. In germline, CDR1 is SNHLY, CDR2 FYNNEI. CDR3 length: 14 residues. CDR3 in DNA: TGTGCCAGCAGTGACCGGACAGAGGACCAGCCCCAGCATTTT. Protein sequence: CASSDRTEDQPQHF.

V and J are TRBV5-1 and TRBJ2-5; D might be TRBD1 (5 bases). There are 16 residues in the CDR3. V lost 1 base to trimming and J lost 4 bases, with 17 bases between them. The germline CDR1 and CDR2 sequences are SGHRS and YFSETQ. CDR3: CASSLWAGFRGETQYF. The CDR3 DNA is TGCGCCAGCAGCTTGTGGGCAGGGTTTCGCGGAGAGACCCAGTACTTC.

This chain joins TRBV15 and TRBJ2-3; D perhaps matches TRBD2 (6 bases). Germline V lookup: CDR1 LNHNV, CDR2 YYDKDF (reference sequence). The CDR3 totals 15 residues. V was pared by 0 bases and J by 5 bases, with 12 bases between. CDR3 loop: CATSRETGVGDTQYF. The CDR3 DNA is TGTGCCACCAGCAGAGAAACGGGAGTGGGAGATACGCAGTATTTT.

The chain has TRBV18 and TRBJ2-3; 7 bases map to TRBD1. Germline V CDR1 and CDR2: KGHSH, LQKENI. The CDR3 is 18 residues long. V lost 3 bases to trimming and J lost 0 bases; unmatched junction nucleotides: 12. This chain's CDR3 is CASSPALNRDRSTDTQYF. The CDR3 DNA sequence: TGTGCCAGCTCACCGGCCCTAAACCGGGACAGAAGCACAGATACGCAGTATTTT.

The rearrangement links TRBV7-2 to TRBJ1-4; D remains ambiguous. The CDR3 is 14 residues long. The V gene's germline CDR1 is SGHTA and CDR2 FQGNSA. V was cut by 7 bases and J by 8 bases, with 17 bases left in between. The DNA of the CDR3 is TGTGCCAGCACCAGCGGAGGACCGAAGGAAAAACTGTTTTTT. Translated: CASTSGGPKEKLFF.